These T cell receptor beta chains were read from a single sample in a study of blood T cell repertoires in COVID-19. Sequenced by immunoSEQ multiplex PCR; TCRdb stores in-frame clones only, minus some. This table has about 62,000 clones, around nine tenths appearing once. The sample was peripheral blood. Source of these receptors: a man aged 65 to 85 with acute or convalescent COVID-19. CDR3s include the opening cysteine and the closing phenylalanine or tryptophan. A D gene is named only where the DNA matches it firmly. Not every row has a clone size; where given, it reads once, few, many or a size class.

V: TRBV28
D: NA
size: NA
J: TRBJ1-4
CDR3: CASSSPSRGRDEKLFF
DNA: TGTGCCAGCAGTTCCCCTAGTAGGGGCCGAGATGAAAAACTGTTTTTT

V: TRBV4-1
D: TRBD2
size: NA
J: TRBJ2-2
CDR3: CASSPTSGRAFNPGELFF
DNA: TGCGCCAGCAGCCCAACTAGCGGGAGGGCCTTTAACCCCGGGGAGCTGTTTTTT

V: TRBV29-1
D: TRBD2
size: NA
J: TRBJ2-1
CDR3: CSGWGGEQFF
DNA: TGCAGCGGCTGGGGGGGTGAGCAGTTCTTC

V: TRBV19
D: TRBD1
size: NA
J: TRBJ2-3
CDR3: CASSSTGTGVGTDTQYF
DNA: TGTGCCAGTAGTTCGACCGGGACAGGGGTGGGCACAGATACGCAGTATTTT

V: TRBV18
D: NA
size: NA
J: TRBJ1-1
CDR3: CASSISESSTEAFF
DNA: TGTGCCAGCTCGATATCTGAAAGTAGCACTGAAGCTTTCTTT

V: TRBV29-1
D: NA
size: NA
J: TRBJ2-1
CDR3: CSVEAFNEQFF
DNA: TGCAGCGTTGAAGCATTCAATGAGCAGTTCTTC

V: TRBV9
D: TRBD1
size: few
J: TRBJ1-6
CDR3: CASSVRQGANSPLHF
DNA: TGTGCCAGCAGCGTAAGACAGGGGGCTAATTCACCCCTCCACTTT

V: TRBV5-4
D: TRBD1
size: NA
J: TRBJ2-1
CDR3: CASSRSGGNYNEQFF
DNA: TGTGCCAGCAGCCGTTCAGGGGGTAACTACAATGAGCAGTTCTTC

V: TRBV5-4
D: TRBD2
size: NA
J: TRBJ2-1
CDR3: CASSTGTSGPPDNEQFF
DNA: TGTGCCAGCAGCACCGGGACTAGCGGCCCCCCTGACAATGAGCAGTTCTTC

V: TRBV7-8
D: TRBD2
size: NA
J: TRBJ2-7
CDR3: CASSIPGLAGSYEQYF
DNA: TGTGCCAGCAGCATTCCGGGACTAGCGGGTTCCTACGAGCAGTACTTC

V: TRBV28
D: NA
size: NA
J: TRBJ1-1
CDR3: CASSSGTLNTEAFF
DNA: TGTGCCAGCAGTTCCGGGACACTGAACACTGAAGCTTTCTTT

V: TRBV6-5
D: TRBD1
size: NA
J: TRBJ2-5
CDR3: CASTRGLGETQYF
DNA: TGTGCCAGCACCAGGGGGCTGGGGGAGACCCAGTACTTC

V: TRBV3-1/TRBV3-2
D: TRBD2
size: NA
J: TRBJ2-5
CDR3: CASSRPGGLAGGETQYF
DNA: TGTGCCAGCAGCCGCCCTGGGGGACTAGCGGGGGGAGAGACCCAGTACTTC

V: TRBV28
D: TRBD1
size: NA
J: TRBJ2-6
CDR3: CASSISGTGVGANVLTF
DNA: TGTGCCAGCAGTATTTCCGGGACAGGGGTGGGGGCCAACGTCCTGACTTTC

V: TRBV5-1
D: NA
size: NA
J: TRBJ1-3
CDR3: CASSLGGHSSGNTIYF
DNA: TGCGCCAGCAGCTTGGGGGGACACTCCTCTGGAAACACCATATATTTT

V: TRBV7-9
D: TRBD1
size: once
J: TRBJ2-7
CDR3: CASSPWTGTYEQYF
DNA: TGTGCCAGCAGCCCATGGACAGGGACCTACGAGCAGTACTTC

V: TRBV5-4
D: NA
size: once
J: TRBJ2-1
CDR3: CASSPRVDWRNEQFF
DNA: TGTGCCAGCAGCCCGAGGGTGGATTGGAGGAATGAGCAGTTCTTC

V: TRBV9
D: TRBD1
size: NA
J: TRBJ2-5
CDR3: CASSPRQGARETQYF
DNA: TGTGCCAGCAGCCCGCGACAGGGGGCGCGGGAGACCCAGTACTTC

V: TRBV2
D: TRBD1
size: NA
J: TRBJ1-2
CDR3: CASTDREKVYGYTF
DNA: TGTGCCAGCACAGACAGGGAGAAGGTCTATGGCTACACCTTC

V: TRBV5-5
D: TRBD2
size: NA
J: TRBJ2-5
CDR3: CASSPSGNQETQYF
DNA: TGTGCCAGCAGCCCCAGCGGGAACCAAGAGACCCAGTACTTC

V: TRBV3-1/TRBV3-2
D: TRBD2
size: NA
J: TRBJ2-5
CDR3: CASSQDRLGGTETQYF
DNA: TGTGCCAGCAGCCAAGATAGGTTGGGGGGGACAGAGACCCAGTACTTC

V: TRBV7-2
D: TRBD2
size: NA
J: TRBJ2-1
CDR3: CASRLPGLRDEQFF
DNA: TGTGCCAGCAGGTTGCCGGGACTAAGAGATGAGCAGTTCTTC

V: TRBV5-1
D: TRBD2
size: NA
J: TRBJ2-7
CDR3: CASSLKLAESSYEQYF
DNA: TGCGCCAGCAGCTTGAAGCTAGCGGAGAGCTCCTACGAGCAGTACTTC

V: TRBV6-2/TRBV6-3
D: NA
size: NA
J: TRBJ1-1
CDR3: CASSFLGRELNTEAFF
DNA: TGTGCCAGCAGCTTTCTGGGGAGGGAGTTGAACACTGAAGCTTTCTTT

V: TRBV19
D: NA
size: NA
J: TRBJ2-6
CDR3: CASTTPGTGANVLTF
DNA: TGTGCCAGTACCACACCGGGGACTGGGGCCAACGTCCTGACTTTC

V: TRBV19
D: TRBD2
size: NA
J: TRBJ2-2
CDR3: CASRHAGGQGNTGELFF
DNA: TGTGCCAGTAGACACGCGGGGGGTCAAGGGAACACCGGGGAGCTGTTTTTT

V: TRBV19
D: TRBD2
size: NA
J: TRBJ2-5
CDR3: CASSMGLYQETQYF
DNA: TGTGCCAGTAGTATGGGACTATACCAAGAGACCCAGTACTTC

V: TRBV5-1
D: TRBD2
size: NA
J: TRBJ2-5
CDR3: CASSFRTSGRRETQYF
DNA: TGCGCCAGCAGCTTTAGGACTAGCGGGAGGAGAGAGACCCAGTACTTC

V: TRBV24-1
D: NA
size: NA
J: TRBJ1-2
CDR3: CATSDVRGYTF
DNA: TGTGCCACCAGTGATGTCCGGGGCTACACCTTC

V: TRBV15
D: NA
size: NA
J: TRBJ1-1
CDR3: CATRNREGSTEAFF
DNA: TGTGCCACCAGGAACAGGGAGGGGAGCACTGAAGCTTTCTTT